The T cell receptor beta chain described here comes from a study of blood T cell repertoires in COVID-19. Study context: The cDNA or gDNA used as material had been derived from T cells, B-cell-depleted T cells, or PBMCs.

The CDR3 contains 13 residues. Germline lookup yields CDR1 MNHEY and CDR2 SVGAGI. Trimming took off 7 bases at V and 2 bases at J, with 10 bases between the two ends. Per the authors' pipeline: Estimation of nucleated cell counts was performed using reference gene primer amplification. Some clones are missing from TCRdb's copy, which holds only in-frame ones; the method was immunoSEQ multiplex PCR. Clone size and the V and J calls come from that table; the DNA yielded D and trimming. The data contain hundreds of thousands of clones, roughly 89% of them singletons. The TCR sequence derives from a woman under 30 with acute COVID-19. The sample consisted of PBMCs or T cells enriched from blood (not recorded which). The rearrangement joins TRBV6-5 to TRBJ2-3; D is possibly TRBD1 (6 bases). In nucleotides, the CDR3 is TGTGCCAGCACCAGGGGTGCCACAGATACGCAGTATTTT. It is translated as CASTRGATDTQYF.